The following is a T cell receptor (beta chain) sequence with its context. Antigen unknown. The germline gives CDR1 LNHDA, CDR2 SQIVND (reference sequence). Trimming cost V 6 bases and J 1 base, with 12 bases left between them. The CDR3 sequence is 14 residues long. Study processing details: Filtering differed for immunoSEQ, which gave only junction sequences without quality scores. The repertoire was sequenced with immunoSEQ multiplex PCR; TCRdb's copy has only in-frame clones and lacks some. V and J calls and clone size are copied from that table; D and trimming were computed from the DNA. The table lists a few hundred thousand clones, approximately 97% of them singletons. The data are from a study of shared clonotypes between healthy human individuals. Study-wide findings and caveats: Rarefaction demonstrated incomplete sorted-subset sequencing despite large depth. How much donors shared clonotypes was expected to be affected by sequencing depth. When compared with the clonotypes that were shared by all four sorted-subset donors, the non-shared clonotypes turned out to have lower generation probabilities.

This clonotype was obtained from a woman aged 25 to 39 in good health. Input material: naive CD4+ T cells sorted from blood. The subset was: CD45RA+ positively selected. The rearrangement joins TRBV19 to TRBJ1-1, with D tentatively TRBD1 (5 bases). This CDR3 is CASRPGTENTEAFF. CDR3 sequence (DNA): TGTGCCAGTAGACCTGGGACGGAGAACACTGAAGCTTTCTTT.